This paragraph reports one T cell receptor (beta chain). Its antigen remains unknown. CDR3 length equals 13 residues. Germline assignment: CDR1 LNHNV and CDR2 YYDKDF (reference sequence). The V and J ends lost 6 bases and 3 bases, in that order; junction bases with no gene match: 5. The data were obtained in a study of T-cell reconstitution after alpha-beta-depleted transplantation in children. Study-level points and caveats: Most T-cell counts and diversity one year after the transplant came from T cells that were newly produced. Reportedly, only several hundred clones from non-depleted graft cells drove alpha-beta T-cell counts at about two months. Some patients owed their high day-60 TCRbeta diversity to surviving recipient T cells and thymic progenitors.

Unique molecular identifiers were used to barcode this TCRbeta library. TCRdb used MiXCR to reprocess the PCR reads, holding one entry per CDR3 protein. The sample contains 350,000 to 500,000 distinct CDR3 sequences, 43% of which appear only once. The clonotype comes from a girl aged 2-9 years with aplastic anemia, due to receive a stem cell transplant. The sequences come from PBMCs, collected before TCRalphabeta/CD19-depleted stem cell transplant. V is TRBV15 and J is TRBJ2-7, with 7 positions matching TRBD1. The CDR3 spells CATSLTGIYEQYF. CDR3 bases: TGTGCCACCAGTCTGACAGGGATCTACGAGCAGTACTTC. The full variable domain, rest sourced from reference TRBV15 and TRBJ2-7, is DAMVIQNPRYQVTQFGKPVTLSCSQTLNHNVMYWYQQKSSQAPKLLFHYYDKDFNNEADTPDNFQSRRPNTSFCFLDIRSPGLGDTAMYLCATSLTGIYEQYFGPGTRLTVT.